These T cell receptor beta chains were read from a single sample in a study of blood T cell repertoires in COVID-19. The table came from immunoSEQ multiplex PCR; TCRdb's copy has only in-frame clones and leaves some out. Of about 110,000 clones listed, about 88% are singletons. Sequencing input: peripheral blood. The receptors stem from a man in his forties or fifties with acute or convalescent COVID-19. The CDR3 runs from the conserved cysteine through the conserved F or W. The order of the fields is J gene, D gene, V gene, clone size, CDR3 protein, CDR3 DNA. The D gene is left open where the match is weak. The listing skips clone size in some rows; elsewhere it reads once, few, many or a size class.

J: TRBJ2-1
D: TRBD2
V: TRBV10-2
size: few
CDR3: CASSSGTYNEQFF
DNA: TGCGCCAGCAGTAGCGGGACCTACAATGAGCAGTTCTTC

J: TRBJ2-3
D: -
V: TRBV27
size: once
CDR3: CASSFRVLTDTQYF
DNA: TGTGCCAGCAGTTTTAGAGTGCTCACAGATACGCAGTATTTT

J: TRBJ2-3
D: TRBD2
V: TRBV11-3
size: -
CDR3: CASSLSAGGTDTQYF
DNA: TGTGCCAGCAGCTTATCAGCGGGGGGCACAGATACGCAGTATTTT

J: TRBJ1-3
D: TRBD1
V: TRBV24-1
size: -
CDR3: CAAQTGAGNTIYF
DNA: TGTGCCGCCCAAACAGGGGCTGGAAACACCATATATTTT

J: TRBJ1-5
D: -
V: TRBV6-6
size: -
CDR3: CASSYSAQPQHF
DNA: TGTGCCAGCAGTTACTCAGCTCAGCCCCAGCATTTT

J: TRBJ1-2
D: -
V: TRBV6-6
size: -
CDR3: CASRNPSDTYGYTF
DNA: TGTGCCAGCCGAAACCCCAGCGATACCTATGGCTACACCTTC

J: TRBJ2-3
D: TRBD1
V: TRBV7-8
size: -
CDR3: CASSSKNHRGLADTQYF
DNA: TGTGCCAGCAGCTCCAAGAACCACAGGGGGCTCGCAGATACGCAGTATTTT

J: TRBJ1-1
D: TRBD1
V: TRBV29-1
size: -
CDR3: CSAYGTDNTEAFF
DNA: TGCAGCGCCTACGGGACAGACAACACTGAAGCTTTCTTT

J: TRBJ2-1
D: TRBD1
V: TRBV24-1
size: -
CDR3: CATSDSTGGGNEQFF
DNA: TGTGCCACCAGTGACTCGACAGGGGGCGGCAATGAGCAGTTCTTC

J: TRBJ1-2
D: -
V: TRBV6-5
size: -
CDR3: CASSKRLGVGGYTF
DNA: TGTGCCAGCTCAAAACGACTCGGGGTTGGGGGCTACACCTTC

J: TRBJ2-5
D: -
V: TRBV2
size: -
CDR3: CASSEGVGPETQYF
DNA: TGTGCCAGCAGTGAAGGGGTGGGGCCAGAGACCCAGTACTTC

J: TRBJ1-2
D: TRBD1
V: TRBV5-1
size: -
CDR3: CASSSGQGRIYGYTF
DNA: TGCGCCAGCAGCTCCGGACAGGGGCGTATCTATGGCTACACCTTC

J: TRBJ1-1
D: TRBD1
V: TRBV7-2
size: -
CDR3: CASSETGPTEAFF
DNA: TGTGCCAGCAGTGAGACAGGGCCCACTGAAGCTTTCTTT

J: TRBJ2-7
D: TRBD2
V: TRBV6-2/TRBV6-3
size: -
CDR3: CASSFPPGGAVGDEQYF
DNA: TGTGCCAGCAGTTTCCCCCCGGGGGGGGCCGTTGGAGACGAGCAGTACTTC

J: TRBJ1-5
D: TRBD1
V: TRBV5-1
size: -
CDR3: CASSFTGGNNQPQHF
DNA: TGCGCCAGCAGCTTTACAGGGGGGAACAATCAGCCCCAGCATTTT

J: TRBJ1-4
D: -
V: TRBV19
size: -
CDR3: CASSTGGGGEKLFF
DNA: TGTGCCAGTAGTACCGGTGGGGGAGGTGAAAAACTGTTTTTT

J: TRBJ1-1
D: TRBD1
V: TRBV29-1
size: -
CDR3: CSVGQGADTEAFF
DNA: TGCAGCGTTGGGCAGGGGGCTGACACTGAAGCTTTCTTT

J: TRBJ2-5
D: TRBD2
V: TRBV7-9
size: -
CDR3: CASSLETSQGETQYF
DNA: TGTGCCAGCAGCTTAGAGACTAGCCAGGGCGAGACCCAGTACTTC

J: TRBJ2-3
D: TRBD2
V: TRBV10-1
size: -
CDR3: CASSEPGLGSTGTQYF
DNA: TGCGCCAGCTCCGAGCCGGGACTAGGATCCACAGGTACGCAGTATTTT

J: TRBJ1-3
D: TRBD1
V: TRBV9
size: -
CDR3: CASSVGGTGVENTIYF
DNA: TGTGCCAGCAGCGTAGGCGGGACAGGGGTTGAAAACACCATATATTTT

J: TRBJ2-6
D: -
V: TRBV29-1
size: -
CDR3: CSVDEGAGANVLTF
DNA: TGCAGCGTTGATGAGGGAGCTGGGGCCAACGTCCTGACTTTC

J: TRBJ2-4
D: -
V: TRBV7-9
size: -
CDR3: CASSPPGGENIQYF
DNA: TGTGCCAGCAGCCCTCCCGGGGGAGAGAACATTCAGTACTTC

J: TRBJ1-5
D: -
V: TRBV9
size: -
CDR3: CASSAGSNQPQHF
DNA: TGTGCCAGCAGCGCGGGTAGCAATCAGCCCCAGCATTTT

J: TRBJ1-3
D: -
V: TRBV29-1
size: once
CDR3: CSAGTTGNTIYF
DNA: TGCAGCGCTGGGACAACTGGAAACACCATATATTTT

J: TRBJ1-1
D: -
V: TRBV5-1
size: -
CDR3: CASSTGMNTEAFF
DNA: TGCGCCAGCAGCACCGGTATGAACACTGAAGCTTTCTTT

J: TRBJ2-5
D: TRBD1
V: TRBV7-2
size: -
CDR3: CASSYSDRVAETQYF
DNA: TGTGCCAGCAGCTATTCCGACAGGGTGGCAGAGACCCAGTACTTC

J: TRBJ2-7
D: -
V: TRBV2
size: -
CDR3: CASRVAETPYEQYF
DNA: TGTGCCAGCAGAGTAGCGGAAACCCCCTACGAGCAGTACTTC

J: TRBJ2-2
D: -
V: TRBV6-5
size: once
CDR3: CASQGHGRGTGELFF
DNA: TGTGCCAGCCAGGGACACGGCCGAGGCACCGGGGAGCTGTTTTTT

J: TRBJ1-2
D: TRBD1
V: TRBV9
size: -
CDR3: CASSVFGRSMQGAANYGYTF
DNA: TGTGCCAGCAGCGTTTTCGGTCGGTCGATGCAGGGGGCGGCTAACTATGGCTACACCTTC

J: TRBJ1-1
D: -
V: TRBV7-9
size: -
CDR3: CASSHGVNTEAFF
DNA: TGTGCCAGCAGCCACGGGGTGAACACTGAAGCTTTCTTT

J: TRBJ2-1
D: TRBD2
V: TRBV9
size: -
CDR3: CASSSPGRGGIGNEQFF
DNA: TGTGCCAGCAGCTCCCCAGGGCGGGGGGGCATAGGGAATGAGCAGTTCTTC

J: TRBJ2-3
D: TRBD2
V: TRBV9
size: few
CDR3: CASSVGLAGTDTQYF
DNA: TGTGCCAGCAGCGTAGGACTAGCTGGGACAGATACGCAGTATTTT

J: TRBJ2-7
D: TRBD1
V: TRBV11-2
size: -
CDR3: CASTRTGDSYEQYF
DNA: TGTGCCAGCACCCGGACAGGGGATTCCTACGAGCAGTACTTC

J: TRBJ2-3
D: TRBD1
V: TRBV7-2
size: -
CDR3: CASSLAPVYRGDTQYF
DNA: TGTGCCAGCAGCTTAGCGCCAGTATACAGGGGGGATACGCAGTATTTT

J: TRBJ2-2
D: -
V: TRBV9
size: -
CDR3: CASSVPGSGELFF
DNA: TGTGCCAGCAGCGTACCCGGGAGCGGGGAGCTGTTTTTT

J: TRBJ2-3
D: -
V: TRBV18
size: -
CDR3: CASSPEGKSADTQYF
DNA: TGTGCCAGCTCACCGGAGGGGAAGAGCGCAGATACGCAGTATTTT

J: TRBJ1-6
D: TRBD1
V: TRBV19
size: -
CDR3: CASSTGTGENSPLHF
DNA: TGTGCCAGTAGTACCGGGACAGGGGAAAATTCACCCCTCCACTTT

J: TRBJ2-5
D: TRBD2
V: TRBV14
size: -
CDR3: CASSPGLAGGPTYGRTQYF
DNA: TGTGCCAGCAGCCCGGGACTAGCGGGGGGCCCTACTTACGGGAGGACCCAGTACTTC

J: TRBJ2-3
D: TRBD1
V: TRBV24-1
size: -
CDR3: CATSDTIGTGTTDTQYF
DNA: TGTGCCACCAGTGATACAATCGGGACAGGGACCACAGATACGCAGTATTTT

J: TRBJ1-1
D: -
V: TRBV7-3
size: -
CDR3: CASSLGGAGTEAFF
DNA: TGTGCCAGCAGCTTGGGGGGGGCGGGGACTGAAGCTTTCTTT

J: TRBJ2-7
D: -
V: TRBV2
size: few
CDR3: CASPTGSSYEQYF
DNA: TGTGCCAGCCCCACAGGATCTTCCTACGAGCAGTACTTC

J: TRBJ2-2
D: TRBD2
V: TRBV7-9
size: many
CDR3: CASSLVRLAGGLRTGELFF
DNA: TGTGCCAGCAGCTTAGTCCGACTAGCGGGGGGGCTCCGCACCGGGGAGCTGTTTTTT

J: TRBJ1-3
D: TRBD1
V: TRBV5-5
size: few
CDR3: CASSLAVTGSGNTIYF
DNA: TGTGCCAGCAGCTTGGCCGTGACAGGGTCTGGAAACACCATATATTTT

J: TRBJ2-5
D: TRBD1
V: TRBV7-2
size: -
CDR3: CASSARDREETQYF
DNA: TGTGCCAGCAGCGCCCGAGACAGGGAGGAGACCCAGTACTTC

J: TRBJ2-7
D: -
V: TRBV21-1
size: -
CDR3: CASSKLPLRFEQYF
DNA: TGTGCCAGCAGCAAACTACCGCTGAGGTTCGAGCAGTACTTC

J: TRBJ1-1
D: -
V: TRBV7-9
size: -
CDR3: CASSLPGDTEAFF
DNA: TGTGCCAGCAGCTTACCGGGGGACACTGAAGCTTTCTTT

J: TRBJ1-6
D: -
V: TRBV3-1/TRBV3-2
size: -
CDR3: CASSQDGQHTDNSPLHF
DNA: TGTGCCAGCAGCCAAGATGGGCAGCATACCGATAATTCACCCCTCCACTTT

J: TRBJ2-2
D: -
V: TRBV6-1
size: -
CDR3: CASSEVTGGDTGELFF
DNA: TGTGCCAGCAGTGAAGTAACAGGAGGGGACACCGGGGAGCTGTTTTTT

J: TRBJ1-2
D: -
V: TRBV11-2
size: once
CDR3: CASSLDPGARNYGYTF
DNA: TGTGCCAGCAGCTTAGATCCGGGAGCACGAAACTATGGCTACACCTTC

J: TRBJ2-7
D: -
V: TRBV4-1
size: -
CDR3: CASSHAMESGGAYEQYF
DNA: TGCGCCAGCAGCCACGCCATGGAGTCAGGAGGCGCCTACGAGCAGTACTTC

J: TRBJ1-2
D: TRBD1
V: TRBV6-5
size: -
CDR3: CASKKQGNGYTF
DNA: TGTGCCAGCAAGAAACAGGGGAATGGCTACACCTTC